This T cell receptor beta chain was found in a study of blood T cell repertoires in COVID-19. Study summary: COVID-19 samples, acute and convalescent, were from the United States, Italy and Spain.

Profiling relied on immunoSEQ multiplex PCR, and the TCRdb table lists in-frame clones only, not all of them. The data contain about 310,000 clones, around 87% of them singletons. CDR1 MDHEN and CDR2 SYDVKM come from the germline V gene. The V gene lost 9 bases and the J gene lost 0 bases, with 8 bases spanning the gap. The CDR3 spans 12 residues. The receptor comes from a woman aged 45-59 years who had recovered from COVID-19. The rearrangement links TRBV28 to TRBJ1-2, with D tentatively TRBD1 (6 bases). The sequencing input was peripheral blood. CDR3 in DNA: TGTGCCAGTCGGGACACTAACTATGGCTACACCTTC. Translated, it gives CASRDTNYGYTF.